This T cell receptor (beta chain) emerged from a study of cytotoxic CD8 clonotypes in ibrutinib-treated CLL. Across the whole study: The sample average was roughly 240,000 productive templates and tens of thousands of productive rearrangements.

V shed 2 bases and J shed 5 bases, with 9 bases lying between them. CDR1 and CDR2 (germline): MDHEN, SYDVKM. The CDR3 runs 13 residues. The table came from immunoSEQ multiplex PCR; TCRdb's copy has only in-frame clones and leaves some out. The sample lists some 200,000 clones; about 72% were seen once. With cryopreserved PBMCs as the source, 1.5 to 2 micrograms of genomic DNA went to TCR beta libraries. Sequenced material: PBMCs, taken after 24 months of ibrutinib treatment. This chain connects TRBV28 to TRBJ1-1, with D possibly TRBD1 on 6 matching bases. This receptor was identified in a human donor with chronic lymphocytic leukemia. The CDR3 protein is CASSLTGWTEAFF. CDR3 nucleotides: TGTGCCAGCAGTTTAACAGGGTGGACTGAAGCTTTCTTT.